This TCR beta chain was sequenced for a study of cytomegalovirus exposure and HLA in healthy donors. Primers for the PCR totalled 60 Vbeta and 13 Jbeta. Produced via immunoSEQ multiplex PCR; TCRdb's table is partial and in-frame only. The table records 150,000 to 200,000 clones, over 75% of them present only once. After removal of 6 bases from V and 3 bases from J, the junction contained 12 bases not matched to a gene. The length of the CDR3 is 16 residues. The germline V gene has CDR1 KGHSH and CDR2 LQKENI. The chain recombines TRBV18 with TRBJ2-7; 9 bases are shared with TRBD1. Sequencing used PBMCs. The origin of this receptor is a woman aged 25-40 years in good health and CMV-seronegative. CDR3 loop: CASSGVIRGQGYEQYF. DNA of the CDR3: TGTGCCAGCTCGGGGGTTATTCGGGGACAGGGCTACGAGCAGTACTTC.